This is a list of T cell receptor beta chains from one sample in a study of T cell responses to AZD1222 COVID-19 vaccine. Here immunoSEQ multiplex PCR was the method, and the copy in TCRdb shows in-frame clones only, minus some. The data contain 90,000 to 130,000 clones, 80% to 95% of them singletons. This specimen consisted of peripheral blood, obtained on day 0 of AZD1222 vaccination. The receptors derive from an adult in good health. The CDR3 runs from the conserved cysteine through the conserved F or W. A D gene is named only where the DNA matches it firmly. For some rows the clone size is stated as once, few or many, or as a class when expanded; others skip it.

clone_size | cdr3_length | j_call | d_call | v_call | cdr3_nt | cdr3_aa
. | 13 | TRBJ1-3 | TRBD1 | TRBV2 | TGTGCCAGCAGGGTCGGACAGGCCGACACCATATATTTT | CASRVGQADTIYF
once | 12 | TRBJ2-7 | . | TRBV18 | TGTGCCAGCTCACCAGGTGCCTACGAGCAGTACTTC | CASSPGAYEQYF
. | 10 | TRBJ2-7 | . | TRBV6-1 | TGTGCCAGCAGTGAAACCCGGTCGTACTTC | CASSETRSYF
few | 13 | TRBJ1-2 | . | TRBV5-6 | TGTGCCAGCAGAAGGGAAGGGAGCTATGGCTACACCTTC | CASRREGSYGYTF
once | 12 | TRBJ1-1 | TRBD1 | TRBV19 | TGTGCCAGTTCCGGGACAGGGGTTGAAGCTTTCTTT | CASSGTGVEAFF
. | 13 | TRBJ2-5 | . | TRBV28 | TGTGCCAGCAGTAGGACTAGGGGGGAGACCCAGTACTTC | CASSRTRGETQYF
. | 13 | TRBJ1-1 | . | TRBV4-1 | TGCGCCAGCAGCCAAGATCCGAGCACTGAAGCTTTCTTT | CASSQDPSTEAFF
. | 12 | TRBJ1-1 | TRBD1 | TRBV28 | TGTGCCAGCAGCCCCCGACAGGGGCAAGCTTTCTTT | CASSPRQGQAFF
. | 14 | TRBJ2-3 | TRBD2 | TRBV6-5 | TGTGCCAGCAGCGGCGGGGGTTTCACAGATACGCAGTATTTT | CASSGGGFTDTQYF
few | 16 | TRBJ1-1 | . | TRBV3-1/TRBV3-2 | TGTGCCAGCAGCCAAGATCTCGTACGGAAGCGAACTGAAGCTTTCTTT | CASSQDLVRKRTEAFF
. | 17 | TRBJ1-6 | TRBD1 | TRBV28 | TGTGCCAGCAGGGAGGGGGCAGGCAGCTCCTATAATTCACCCCTCCACTTT | CASREGAGSSYNSPLHF
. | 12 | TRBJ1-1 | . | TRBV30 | TGTGCCTCTCTGGTCGGTAACACTGAAGCTTTCTTT | CASLVGNTEAFF
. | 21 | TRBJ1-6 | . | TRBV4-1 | TGCGCCAGCAGCCAAAAATCATCCGGCGGACAGCGAAGCTCCTATAATTCACCCCTCCACTTT | CASSQKSSGGQRSSYNSPLHF
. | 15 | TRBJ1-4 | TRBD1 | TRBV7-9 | TGTGCCAGCAGACCCCGGGACAGCGCTAATGAAAAACTGTTTTTT | CASRPRDSANEKLFF
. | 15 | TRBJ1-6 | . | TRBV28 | TGTGCCAGCAGTTCGGGGGGCAAAAATAATTCACCCCTCCACTTT | CASSSGGKNNSPLHF
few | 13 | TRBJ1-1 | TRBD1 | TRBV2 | TGTGCCAGCAGACAGGGGGCGAACACTGAAGCTTTCTTT | CASRQGANTEAFF
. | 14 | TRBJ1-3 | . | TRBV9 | TGTGCCAGCAGCGTAAGTCCGGAGGGAAACACCATATATTTT | CASSVSPEGNTIYF
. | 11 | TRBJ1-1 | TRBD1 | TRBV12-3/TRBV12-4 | TGTGCCAGCAGCCCATCGACAGGGCGTTTCTTT | CASSPSTGRFF
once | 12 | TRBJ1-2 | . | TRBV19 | TGTGCCAGTAGTATCGGAGGGCCAGGATACACCTTC | CASSIGGPGYTF
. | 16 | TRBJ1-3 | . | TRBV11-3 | TGTGCCAGCAGCTTAGCGGGGGAAATCTCTGGAAACACCATATATTTT | CASSLAGEISGNTIYF
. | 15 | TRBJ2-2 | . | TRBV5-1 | TGCGCCAGCAGCATCAAAGGGGAAGGCACCGGGGAGCTGTTTTTT | CASSIKGEGTGELFF
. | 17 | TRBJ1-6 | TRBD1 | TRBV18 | TGTGCCAGCTCAAATACTCAACAGGGGGATTCTCGTTCACCCCTCCACTTT | CASSNTQQGDSRSPLHF
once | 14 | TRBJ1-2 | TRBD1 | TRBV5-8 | TGTGCCAGCAGTCCTACGGGACAGCGTTATGGCTACACCTTC | CASSPTGQRYGYTF
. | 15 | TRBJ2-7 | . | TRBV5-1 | TGCGCCAGCAGCTTGGTGACGGGGAGTATGTACGAGCAGTACTTC | CASSLVTGSMYEQYF
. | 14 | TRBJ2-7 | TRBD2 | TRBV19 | TGTGCCAGTAGTCCGCCGGGAGGGAGGTTCGAGCAGTACTTC | CASSPPGGRFEQYF
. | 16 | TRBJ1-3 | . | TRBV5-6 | TGTGCCAGCAGCCTCTTCTCCTTGTTCAATCGAAACACCATATATTTT | CASSLFSLFNRNTIYF
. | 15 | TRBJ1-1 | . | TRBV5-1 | TGCGCCAGCAGCCTCGGGGACCTATTGAACACTGAAGCTTTCTTT | CASSLGDLLNTEAFF
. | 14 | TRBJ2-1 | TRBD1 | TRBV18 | TGTGCCAGCTCACCCGGGACAGGGAAGAATGAGCAGTTCTTC | CASSPGTGKNEQFF
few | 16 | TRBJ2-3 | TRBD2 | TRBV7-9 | TGTGCCAGCAGCTTAGGTTCCGGGGGGGCGACAGATACGCAGTATTTT | CASSLGSGGATDTQYF
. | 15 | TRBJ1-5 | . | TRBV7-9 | TGTGCCAGCAGCTTAGGGAGTCTGGGCAATCAGCCCCAGCATTTT | CASSLGSLGNQPQHF
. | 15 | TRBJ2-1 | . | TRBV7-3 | TGTGCCAGCAGCTTAAGACTTAGTGGGCCCAATGAGCAGTTCTTC | CASSLRLSGPNEQFF
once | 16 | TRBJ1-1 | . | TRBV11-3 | TGTGCCAGCAGCTCCCAGGGAGGGTTAATAAGTACTGAAGCTTTCTTT | CASSSQGGLISTEAFF
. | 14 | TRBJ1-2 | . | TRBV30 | TGTGCCTGGAGTGTAGACCCTAGGTGGTATGGCTACACCTTC | CAWSVDPRWYGYTF
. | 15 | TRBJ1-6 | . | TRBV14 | TGTGCCAGCAGCCATGGGACCTCCTATAATTCACCCCTCCACTTT | CASSHGTSYNSPLHF
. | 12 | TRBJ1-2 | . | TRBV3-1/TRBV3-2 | TGTGCCAGCAGCCAAGGGGGGTATGGCTACACCTTC | CASSQGGYGYTF
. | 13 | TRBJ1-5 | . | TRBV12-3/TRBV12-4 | TGTGCCAGCAGACCGACAGCAAATCAGCCCCAGCATTTT | CASRPTANQPQHF
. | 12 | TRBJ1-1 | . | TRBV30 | TGTGCCTGGACCAGGTTGAACACTGAAGCTTTCTTT | CAWTRLNTEAFF
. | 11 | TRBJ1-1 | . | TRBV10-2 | TGCGCCAGTATGGGGTTCACTGAAGCTTTCTTT | CASMGFTEAFF
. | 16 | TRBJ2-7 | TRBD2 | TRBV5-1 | TGCGCCAGCAGCAAAACCGGGACTAGCGGGAGTACGAAGCAGTACTTC | CASSKTGTSGSTKQYF
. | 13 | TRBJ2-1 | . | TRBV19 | TGTGCCAGTAGCCTACAGGGTGTGGGCGAGCAGTTCTTC | CASSLQGVGEQFF
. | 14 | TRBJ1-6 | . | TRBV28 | TGTGCCAGCAGTTTGGCTGGTCCTAATTCACCCCTCCACTTT | CASSLAGPNSPLHF
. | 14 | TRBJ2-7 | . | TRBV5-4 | TGTGCCAGCAGCCCAGGACAGACCACCTACGAGCAGTACTTC | CASSPGQTTYEQYF
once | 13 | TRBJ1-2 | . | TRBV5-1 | TGCGCCAGCAGCTCCGGGATCCTAGGGGGCTACACCTTC | CASSSGILGGYTF
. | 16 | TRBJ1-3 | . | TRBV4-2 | TGTGCCAGCAGCCAAGAGGGAGCTAGCTCTGGAAACACCATATATTTT | CASSQEGASSGNTIYF
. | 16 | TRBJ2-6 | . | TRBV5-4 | TGTGCCAGCAGCCGCGACCCTGGCTCTGGGGCCAACGTCCTGACTTTC | CASSRDPGSGANVLTF
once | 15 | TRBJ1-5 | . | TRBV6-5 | TGTGCCAGCAGTTTTGGTAGCAATAGCAATCAGCCCCAGCATTTT | CASSFGSNSNQPQHF
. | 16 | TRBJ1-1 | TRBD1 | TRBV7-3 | TGTGCCAGCAGCTCCGGACCGACAGGGGGCTATACTGAAGCTTTCTTT | CASSSGPTGGYTEAFF
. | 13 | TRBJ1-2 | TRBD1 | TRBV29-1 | TGCAGCGTTGAAAGCCAGGGGGCGAGAGGCTACACCTTC | CSVESQGARGYTF
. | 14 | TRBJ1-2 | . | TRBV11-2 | TGTGCCAGCAGCCGACCGGGGGGTAACTATGGCTACACCTTC | CASSRPGGNYGYTF
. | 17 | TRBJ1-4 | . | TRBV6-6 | TGTGCCAGCAGTCACGATCTAGCGGGACAAGTTAATGAAAAACTGTTTTTT | CASSHDLAGQVNEKLFF
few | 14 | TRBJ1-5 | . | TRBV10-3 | TGTGCCATCAGTGAAAGAGGGGCGGGTCAGCCCCAGCATTTT | CAISERGAGQPQHF
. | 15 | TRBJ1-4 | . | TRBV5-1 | TGCGCCAGCAGCTTGGTGCCAGGGGTTGTTGAAAAACTGTTTTTT | CASSLVPGVVEKLFF
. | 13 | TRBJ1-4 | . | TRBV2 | TGTGCCAGCAGTGTCCGGGGGAATGAAAAACTGTTTTTT | CASSVRGNEKLFF